This entry lists 21 T cell receptor beta chains sequenced from one sample in a study of shared clonotypes between healthy human individuals. TCRdb's table, derived via immunoSEQ multiplex PCR, lists solely in-frame clones and lacks some. The sample holds some 2.1 million clones, roughly 95% seen once. Cells designated naive CD8 were CD45RO-negative and were positively selected for CCR7, with terminally differentiated effector memory CD45RA+ cells excluded. What was sequenced was naive CD8+ T cells from PBMCs. Receptors were obtained from a man between 18 and 35 years old in good health. Some clones in this sample may be carry-over from other donors' samples.

The chain couples TRBV19 to TRBJ2-1; 8 bases are a match to TRBD1. The CDR3 length is 15 residues. Per germline, CDR1 LNHDA and CDR2 SQIVND (reference sequence). The V segment lost 6 bases and the J segment 3 bases; nucleotides outside the gene matches: 7. DNA of the CDR3: TGTGCCAGTAGGGACAGGGAAGTAGGCTACAATGAGCAGTTCTTC. Translated: CASRDREVGYNEQFF.

The CDR3 DNA is TGCGCCAGCAGCCAAACTACCGTCAGGGGTAGCACAGATACGCAGTATTTT. This codes for CASSQTTVRGSTDTQYF. The rearrangement links TRBV4-3 to TRBJ2-3, with D possibly matching TRBD1 (6 bases). This CDR3 comprises 17 residues. Germline assignment: CDR1 LGHNA and CDR2 YSLEER. V lost 2 bases, J lost 0 bases, and 15 bases lay in between.

This chain links TRBV21-1 with TRBJ1-5. TRBV21-1 constitutes a pseudogene. The CDR3 spans 17 residues. The CDR3 nucleotides read TGTGCCAGCAGCACAGGAAACGGGCGAAATTTCTATCAGCCCCAGCATTTT. This sequence encodes CASSTGNGRNFYQPQHF.

The chain couples TRBV6-7 to TRBJ2-3; D is unclear. TRBV6-7 is identified as an open reading frame with a role that is uncertain. Trimming left V 6 bases short and J 2 bases short, with 18 bases between. The CDR3 has 16 amino acids. CDR3 protein: CASRRYSLDTTDTQYF. The CDR3 DNA is TGTGCCAGCAGGCGTTACAGCTTAGACACCACAGATACGCAGTATTTT.

The J gene is TRBJ2-7, the V gene TRBV28, with a weak D call TRBD1 (6 bases). Trimming stripped 5 bases from V and 2 bases from J, with 19 bases between. Germline CDR1 is MDHEN and CDR2 is SYDVKM. The CDR3 is 16 residues long. CDR3 sequence reads: CASSLSPGHLTYEQYF. CDR3 sequence (DNA): TGTGCCAGCAGTCTCTCACCGGGACATTTAACCTACGAGCAGTACTTC.

The chain combines TRBV10-2 with TRBJ2-5; D is ambiguous. Germline V CDR1 and CDR2: WSHSY, SAAADI. V shed 6 bases and J shed 0 bases, with 11 bases lying between them. The CDR3 loop spans 14 amino acids. CDR3 nucleotides: TGCGCCAGCAGCTGGACCCAGTACCAAGAGACCCAGTACTTC. It encodes CASSWTQYQETQYF.

J is TRBJ1-2 and V is TRBV29-1, with a tentative D call TRBD1 (6 bases). The CDR3 consists of 13 residues. With 2 bases removed from V and 3 bases from J, the gap between germline ends came to 10 bases. The V gene's germline CDR1 is SQVTM and CDR2 ANQGSEA. The CDR3: CSVETGSDYGYTF. The CDR3 bases are TGCAGCGTTGAAACAGGGAGTGACTATGGCTACACCTTC. The whole variable domain, filled in from reference TRBV29-1 and TRBJ1-2, reads SAVISQKPSRDICQRGTSLTIQCQVDSQVTMMFWYRQQPGQSLTLIATANQGSEATYESGFVIDKFPISRPNLTFSTLTVSNMSPEDSSIYLCSVETGSDYGYTFGSGTRLTVV.

This clone occurred once. This chain uses TRBV4-1 with TRBJ2-5; tentative D call: TRBD1 (6 bases). The CDR3 extends over 18 amino acids. Looked up from germline, CDR1 is MGHRA and CDR2 is YSYEKL. V lost 0 bases and J 7 bases, leaving 24 bases between the germline ends. The CDR3 region has the DNA TGCGCCAGCAGCCAAGACTCCACAACTGTGCAGGGGCTGGGGACCCAGTACTTC. Its translation: CASSQDSTTVQGLGTQYF.

V is TRBV9 and J is TRBJ1-1, with a possible D match to TRBD1 (5 bases). The V gene's germline CDR1 is SGDLS and CDR2 YYNGEE. The CDR3 sequence is 13 residues long. The V end lost 4 bases, the J end lost 2 bases, and 9 bases lay between the germline ends. CDR3 region: CASSHGANTEAFF. The CDR3 coding sequence is TGTGCCAGCAGCCACGGGGCCAACACTGAAGCTTTCTTT.

The J gene is TRBJ1-2, the V gene TRBV7-9; D remains ambiguous. The CDR3 sequence is 18 residues long. Per germline, CDR1 SEHNR and CDR2 FQNEAQ (reference sequence). The V end lost 3 bases, the J end lost 0 bases, and 20 bases lay between the germline ends. CDR3 residues: CASSFLWAGRPANYGYTF. In nucleotides, the CDR3 is TGTGCCAGCAGCTTTTTGTGGGCGGGCAGGCCGGCTAACTATGGCTACACCTTC. The entire variable domain, with the rest obtained from reference TRBV7-9 and TRBJ1-2, is as follows: DTGVSQNPRHKITKRGQNVTFRCDPISEHNRLYWYRQTLGQGPEFLTYFQNEAQLEKSRLLSDRFSAERPKGSFSTLEIQRTEQGDSAMYLCASSFLWAGRPANYGYTFGSGTRLTVV.

The chain combines TRBV10-2 with TRBJ2-3; 7 bases align to TRBD2. The CDR3 covers 15 residues. Trimming took 7 bases from V and 1 from J; bases not matched to a gene: 8. Germline CDR1 and CDR2: WSHSY and SAAADI. The CDR3 coding sequence is TGCGCCAGCAACTCGGCGGGAGATGGCACAGATACGCAGTATTTT. Amino acids: CASNSAGDGTDTQYF.

The V gene is TRBV27, the J gene TRBJ2-1; no definite D call. Germline V CDR1 and CDR2: MNHEY, SMNVEV (reference sequence). This CDR3 has 14 residues. V was pared by 3 bases and J by 6 bases, with 12 bases between. CDR3 in amino acids: CASSLYPASNEQFF. The CDR3 DNA reads as TGTGCCAGCAGTTTGTACCCAGCAAGCAATGAGCAGTTCTTC.

The chain carries TRBV7-3 and TRBJ2-5, with D uncertain. There are 13 residues in the CDR3. The germline V gene has CDR1 SGHTA and CDR2 FQGTGA. With 5 bases removed from V and 5 bases from J, the gap between germline ends came to 12 bases. DNA for the CDR3: TGTGCCAGCAGCCTGGAACCAGCGGAGACCCAGTACTTC. It yields the protein CASSLEPAETQYF.

The CDR3 reads CAWSVGTGREQYF. CDR3 DNA: TGTGCCTGGAGTGTAGGGACAGGGCGCGAGCAGTACTTC. The J gene is TRBJ2-7, the V gene TRBV30, with TRBD1 matching over 9 bases. This CDR3 has 13 amino acids. Unmatched junction bases numbered 3, after V lost 0 bases and J lost 6 bases. Germline CDR1 reads GTSNPN; CDR2 reads SVGIG (reference sequence).

The chain couples TRBV7-2 to TRBJ2-1; the match to TRBD2 covers 8 bases. CDR3 length equals 15 residues. Germline lookup yields CDR1 SGHTA and CDR2 FQGNSA. Trimming at V came to 5 bases and at J to 10 bases, leaving 13 bases not matched to a gene. CDR3 loop: CASSQGTRDTGEQFF. The CDR3 DNA sequence: TGTGCCAGCAGCCAAGGGACTAGGGATACAGGGGAGCAGTTCTTC.

The J gene is TRBJ2-1, the V gene TRBV5-1; D is perhaps TRBD1 (5 bases). The CDR3 loop spans 16 amino acids. Trimming cost V 0 bases and J 4 bases, with 14 bases left between them. Germline CDR1 reads SGHRS; CDR2 reads YFSETQ. DNA of the CDR3: TGCGCCAGCAGCTTGGAGGCAGGGCCCCCTTACAATGAGCAGTTCTTC. Protein sequence: CASSLEAGPPYNEQFF.

The chain recombines TRBV5-1 with TRBJ2-1; D perhaps matches TRBD1 (6 bases). This CDR3 has 18 amino acids. The germline V and J ends were trimmed by 2 bases and 2 bases, with 20 bases remaining between them. Germline CDR1 and CDR2: SGHRS and YFSETQ. Written as DNA, the CDR3 is TGCGCCAGCAGCTTACGCAGGGTAGGGACAAGACCCTACAATGAGCAGTTCTTC. Amino acid sequence: CASSLRRVGTRPYNEQFF.

The rearrangement links TRBV5-8 to TRBJ2-7; the match to TRBD1 covers 9 bases. This CDR3 spans 17 amino acids. The V segment lost 4 bases and the J segment 6 bases; nucleotides outside the gene matches: 17. CDR1 is SGHTS and CDR2 is YDEGEE in the germline V gene. CDR3 sequence: CASSNTGNRGRLSEQYF. CDR3 coding DNA: TGTGCCAGCAGCAACACGGGAAACAGGGGGCGCTTGTCCGAGCAGTACTTC.

V is TRBV19 and J is TRBJ1-4; no firm D call. The germline gives CDR1 LNHDA, CDR2 SQIVND (reference sequence). This CDR3 contains 19 residues. V shed 9 bases and J shed 0 bases, with 26 bases lying between them. The CDR3 DNA is TGTGCCAGCACAGCCCTAGACCTCTCTGCTCCTGCAACTAATGAAAAACTGTTTTTT. It codes for CASTALDLSAPATNEKLFF.

The chain recombines TRBV4-1 with TRBJ2-1, with D unresolved. V was trimmed by 0 bases and J by 2 bases, leaving 8 bases between them. CDR3 size: 15 residues. Germline CDR1 is MGHRA and CDR2 is YSYEKL. CDR3 coding DNA: TGCGCCAGCAGCCAAGAACCGGGCACCTACAATGAGCAGTTCTTC. Amino acid sequence: CASSQEPGTYNEQFF.

The J gene is TRBJ2-1, the V gene TRBV6-5, with 7 positions matching TRBD2. With V trimmed by 5 bases and J by 3 bases, 7 bases remained unmatched. This CDR3 is 15 amino acids long. Per germline, CDR1 MNHEY and CDR2 SVGAGI. CDR3 region: CASSQLAVGYNEQFF. For the CDR3, the DNA is TGTGCCAGCAGTCAGCTAGCGGTTGGCTACAATGAGCAGTTCTTC.